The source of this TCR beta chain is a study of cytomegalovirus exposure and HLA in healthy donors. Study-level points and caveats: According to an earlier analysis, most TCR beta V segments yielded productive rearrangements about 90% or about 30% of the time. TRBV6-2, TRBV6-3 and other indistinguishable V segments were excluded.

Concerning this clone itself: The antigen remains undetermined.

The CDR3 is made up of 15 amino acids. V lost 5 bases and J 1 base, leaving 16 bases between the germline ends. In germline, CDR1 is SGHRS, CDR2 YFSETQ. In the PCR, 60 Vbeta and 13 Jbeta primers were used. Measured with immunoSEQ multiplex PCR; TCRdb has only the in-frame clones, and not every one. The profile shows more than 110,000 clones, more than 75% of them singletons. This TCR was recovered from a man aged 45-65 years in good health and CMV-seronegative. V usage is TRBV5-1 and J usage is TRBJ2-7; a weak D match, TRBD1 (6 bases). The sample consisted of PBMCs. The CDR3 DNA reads TGCGCCAGCAGTCCCGGGGACATAACTTCCTACGAGCAGTACTTC. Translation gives CASSPGDITSYEQYF.